The 9 T cell receptor beta chains in this list originate from one sample, sequenced in a study of control samples from healthy donors and cancer patients. Clones were sequenced by immunoSEQ multiplex PCR, and TCRdb holds only the in-frame ones, with some missing. The sample contains some 140,000 clones, approximately 94% of which appear only once. Sequencing was done on a sample of blood. Receptor source: a man aged 40-55 years in good health.

The J gene is TRBJ1-1, the V gene TRBV5-4; D is uncertain. CDR1 is SGHNT, CDR2 YYREEE, per germline (reference sequence). The CDR3 is made up of 11 amino acids. The V end lost 4 bases, the J end lost 1 base, and 2 bases lay between the germline ends. The CDR3 DNA sequence: TGTGCCAGCAGCCAGAACACTGAAGCTTTCTTT. The encoded protein is CASSQNTEAFF.

The V and J genes are TRBV28 and TRBJ1-2; TRBD1 is a possible D gene (6 bases). The CDR3 is 14 residues long. V dropped 3 bases and J dropped 6 bases, with 14 bases sitting between them. The germline CDR1 and CDR2 sequences are MDHEN and SYDVKM. Here the CDR3 reads CASSFPSRGNGYTF. The CDR3 nucleotides are TGTGCCAGCAGTTTTCCGTCGAGGGGGAATGGCTACACCTTC.

J is TRBJ1-2 and V is TRBV19; 7 nucleotides line up with TRBD1. J gave up 4 bases and V 5 bases, and 1 base lay outside the gene matches. From germline, CDR1 is LNHDA and CDR2 SQIVND (reference sequence). This CDR3 has 12 amino acids. For the CDR3, the DNA is TGTGCCAGTAGTTGGGACAGCTATGGCTACACCTTC. Residues: CASSWDSYGYTF.

The chain carries TRBV7-6 and TRBJ2-3; TRBD1 agrees at 9 bases. V lost 2 bases and J lost 5; bases outside the gene matches: 5. Germline lookup yields CDR1 SGHVS and CDR2 FNYEAQ. The CDR3 covers 15 residues. CDR3 nucleotides: TGTGCCAGCAGCTTACCGACAGGGGGTAGAGATACGCAGTATTTT. Protein sequence: CASSLPTGGRDTQYF. Complete variable domain (other parts from reference TRBV7-6 and TRBJ2-3): GAGVSQSPRYKVTKRGQDVALRCDPISGHVSLYWYRQALGQGPEFLTYFNYEAQQDKSGLPNDRFSAERPEGSISTLTIQRTEQRDSAMYRCASSLPTGGRDTQYFGPGTRLTVL.

The chain joins TRBV6-5 to TRBJ1-3, with D tentatively TRBD1 (5 bases). The CDR3 spans 14 residues. The V gene's germline CDR1 is MNHEY and CDR2 SVGAGI. Trimming took 10 bases from V and 2 from J, leaving 15 bases between them. DNA of the CDR3: TGTGCCACCGTGGACAAGAGGGCTGGAAACACCATATATTTT. Its translation: CATVDKRAGNTIYF.

The rearrangement links TRBV6-1 to TRBJ2-3, with TRBD2 as a possible D gene (7 bases). This CDR3 is 14 amino acids long. The V gene lost 7 bases and the J gene lost 8 bases, with 19 bases spanning the gap. Germline CDR1 MNHNS, CDR2 SASEGT. CDR3 DNA sequence: TGTGCCAGCAACACCTATATGAGGGGGGGTACGCAGTATTTT. Its translation: CASNTYMRGGTQYF.

The V gene is TRBV9, the J gene TRBJ1-2; no clear D. The germline V gene encodes CDR1 SGDLS and CDR2 YYNGEE. V shed 3 bases and J shed 0 bases, with 12 bases lying between them. The CDR3 consists of 15 residues. The DNA for the CDR3 is TGTGCCAGCAGCGCCTGGGGAGGGTCTAACTATGGCTACACCTTC. Its translation is CASSAWGGSNYGYTF.

This chain links TRBV30 with TRBJ2-6; D unresolved. The V and J ends lost 0 bases and 0 bases respectively, with 9 bases between them. This CDR3 has 16 residues. CDR1 GTSNPN and CDR2 SVGIG come from the germline V gene (reference sequence). DNA for the CDR3: TGTGCCTGGAGTGTACCCCGCGCCTCTGGGGCCAACGTCCTGACTTTC. Protein sequence: CAWSVPRASGANVLTF.

V and J are TRBV6-2 or TRBV6-3 and TRBJ2-6; D not certain. The CDR3 runs 16 residues. V lost 2 bases, J lost 3 bases, and 11 bases lay in between. Germline CDR1 MNHEY, CDR2 SVGEGT. In nucleotides, the CDR3 is TGTGCCAGCAGTTACGCCAAGGGTAGTGGGGCCAACGTCCTGACTTTC. It translates to CASSYAKGSGANVLTF.